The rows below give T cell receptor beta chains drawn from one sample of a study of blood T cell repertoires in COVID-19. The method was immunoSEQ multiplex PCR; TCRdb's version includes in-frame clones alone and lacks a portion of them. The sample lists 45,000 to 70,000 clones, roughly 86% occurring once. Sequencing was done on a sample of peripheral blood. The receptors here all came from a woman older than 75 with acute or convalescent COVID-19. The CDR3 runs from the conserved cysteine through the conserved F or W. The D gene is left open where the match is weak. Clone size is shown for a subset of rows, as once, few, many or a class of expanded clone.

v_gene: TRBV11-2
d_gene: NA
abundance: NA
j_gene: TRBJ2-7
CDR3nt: TGTGCCAGCAGCTTAAGTTGGTCAGGGGAAAGTTTTTCCTACGAGCAGTACTTC
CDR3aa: CASSLSWSGESFSYEQYF

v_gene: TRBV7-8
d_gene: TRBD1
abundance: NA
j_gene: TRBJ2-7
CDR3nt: TGTGCCAGCAGCTTACGGGCAGGGGGACCCTACGAGCAGTACTTC
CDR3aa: CASSLRAGGPYEQYF

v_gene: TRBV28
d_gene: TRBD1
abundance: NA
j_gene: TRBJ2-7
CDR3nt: TGTGCCAGCCTGGGGGGGGACAGGGCATCCTACGAGCAGTACTTC
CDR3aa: CASLGGDRASYEQYF

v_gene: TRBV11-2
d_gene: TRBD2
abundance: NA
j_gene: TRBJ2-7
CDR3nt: TGTGCCAGCAGCTTAACTAGCGGGGGGCTCGCCCTCTCCTACGAGCAGTACTTC
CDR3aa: CASSLTSGGLALSYEQYF

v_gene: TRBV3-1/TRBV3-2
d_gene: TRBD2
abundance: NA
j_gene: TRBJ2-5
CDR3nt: TGTGCCAGCAGCCGACACCTGACTAGCGGGGGTTGGACCCAGTACTTC
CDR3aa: CASSRHLTSGGWTQYF

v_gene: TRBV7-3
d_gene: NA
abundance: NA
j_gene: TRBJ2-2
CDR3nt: TGTGCCAGCAGCTTACTCCCGGGGGACGGGGAGCTGTTTTTT
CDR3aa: CASSLLPGDGELFF

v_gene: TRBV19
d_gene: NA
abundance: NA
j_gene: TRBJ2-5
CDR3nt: TGTGCCAGTAGTATAGATCCTAGGTCCGAAGCCCAGTACTTC
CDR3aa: CASSIDPRSEAQYF

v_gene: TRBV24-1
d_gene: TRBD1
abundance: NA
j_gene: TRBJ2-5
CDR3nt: TGTGCCACCGCAGATCCGGGACAGGGCAAAGAGACCCAGTACTTC
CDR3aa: CATADPGQGKETQYF

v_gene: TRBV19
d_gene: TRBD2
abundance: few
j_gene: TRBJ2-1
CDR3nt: TGTGCCAGTAGTACAACTAGCGTCGGTGAGCAGTTCTTC
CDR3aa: CASSTTSVGEQFF

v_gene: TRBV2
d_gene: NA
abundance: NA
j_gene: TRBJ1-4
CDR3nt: TGTGCCAGCAGCCTTGACATTCTTAATGAAAAACTGTTTTTT
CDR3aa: CASSLDILNEKLFF

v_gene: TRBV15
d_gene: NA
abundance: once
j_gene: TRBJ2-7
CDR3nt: TGTGCCACCAGCAGAGATCGGAGGGACTACGAGCAGTACTTC
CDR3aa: CATSRDRRDYEQYF

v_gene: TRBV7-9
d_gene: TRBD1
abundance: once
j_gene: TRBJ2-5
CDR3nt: TGTGCCAGCAGACGCCGGGACAGACAAGAGACCCAGTACTTC
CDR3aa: CASRRRDRQETQYF

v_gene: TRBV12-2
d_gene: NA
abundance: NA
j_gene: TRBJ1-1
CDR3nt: TGTGCAAGTCGCTTAAATGGATCTAGGCCTGATCACCCCGAAGCTTTCTTT
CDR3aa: CASRLNGSRPDHPEAFF

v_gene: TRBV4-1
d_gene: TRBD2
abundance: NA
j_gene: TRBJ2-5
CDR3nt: TGCGCCAGCAGCCAAGTGGGCGGGGGGAGCGAGACCCAGTACTTC
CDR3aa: CASSQVGGGSETQYF

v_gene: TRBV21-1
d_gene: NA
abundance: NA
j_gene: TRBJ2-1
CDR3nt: TGTGCCAGCAGCAAAGAAGGGGTGAATGAGCAGTTCTTC
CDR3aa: CASSKEGVNEQFF